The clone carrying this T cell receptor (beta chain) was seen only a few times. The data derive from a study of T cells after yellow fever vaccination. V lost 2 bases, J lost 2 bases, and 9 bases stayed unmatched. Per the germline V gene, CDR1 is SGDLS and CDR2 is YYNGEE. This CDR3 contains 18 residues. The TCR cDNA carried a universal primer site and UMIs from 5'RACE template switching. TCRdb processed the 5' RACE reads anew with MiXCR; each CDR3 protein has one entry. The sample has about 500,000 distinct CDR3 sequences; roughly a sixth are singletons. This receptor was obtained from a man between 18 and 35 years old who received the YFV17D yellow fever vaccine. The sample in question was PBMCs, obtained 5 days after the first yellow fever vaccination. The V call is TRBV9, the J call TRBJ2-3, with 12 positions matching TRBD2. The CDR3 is CASSVRVTSGGPTDTQYF. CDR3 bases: TGTGCCAGCAGCGTCAGGGTGACTAGCGGGGGCCCCACAGATACGCAGTATTTT.